This T cell receptor (beta chain) came from a study of T cells in Graves' hyperthyroidism and ophthalmopathy. Study findings and constraints: Blood also held most thyroid clonotypes expanded beyond 0.001.

The study excluded patients with uncontrolled infection, other autoimmune disease, pregnancy or lactation. Worth noting for this clonotype: The antigen is not known.

Amplification targeted TCR beta CDR3 regions from RNA transcripts. Initially, a first-round RT-PCR of the TCR CDR3 employed the HTBI primer set. TCRdb re-called the multiplex PCR reads through MiXCR, storing one row per CDR3 protein. The sample shows some 24,000 distinct CDR3 sequences, approximately 49% of them seen only once. This TCR came from a woman aged 40 to 50 with Graves' hyperthyroidism that later progressed to Graves' ophthalmopathy. The sequencing input was blood.

DNA of the CDR3: TGTGCCAGCAGCTTAACAGGGGGTTTCCTCCATCCTGGGGCCAACGTCCTGACTTTC. The encoded protein is CASSLTGGFLHPGANVLTF. This chain links TRBV7-9 with TRBJ2-6, with 8 positions matching TRBD1. J was trimmed by 2 bases and V by 2 bases; bases with no gene match: 11. Per the germline V gene, CDR1 is SEHNR and CDR2 is FQNEAQ (reference sequence). CDR3 length: 19 residues.